One and the same sample provided the 2 T cell receptor beta chains below, sequenced in a study of shared clonotypes between healthy human individuals. Assay used: immunoSEQ multiplex PCR; TCRdb lists only in-frame clones, some missing. The sample holds about 2 million clones, 95% seen once. Specimen: naive CD4+ T cells sorted from blood. Subset meaning: CD45RA+ positively selected. Receptors were obtained from a man between 18 and 29 years old in good health.

This clone was seen once. The rearrangement joins TRBV12-5 to TRBJ2-7; 11 bases agree with TRBD1. The V and J ends lost 9 bases and 4 bases, in that order; junction bases with no gene match: 5. Germline V gene lookup returns CDR1 LGHNT and CDR2 FRNRAP. The CDR3 sequence is 13 residues long. CDR3 DNA sequence: TGTGCTAGCGGACAGGGGGCGGGGTACGAGCAGTACTTC. Encoded protein: CASGQGAGYEQYF. The complete variable domain, with remaining parts taken from reference TRBV12-5 and TRBJ2-7, reads DARVTQTPRHKVTEMGQEVTMRCQPILGHNTVFWYRQTMMQGLELLAYFRNRAPLDDSGMPKDRFSAEMPDATLATLKIQPSEPRDSAVYFCASGQGAGYEQYFGPGTRLTVT.

This sequence joins TRBV7-2 and TRBJ2-5, with 10 bases lining up with TRBD2. The junction had 6 bases not matched to a gene; V was cut back by 3 bases and J by 5 bases. The CDR3 sequence is 15 residues long. Per germline, CDR1 SGHTA and CDR2 FQGNSA. The CDR3 DNA reads TGTGCCAGCAGCTTTCGAGCGGGGGGGCCGGAGACCCAGTACTTC. It specifies CASSFRAGGPETQYF. Together with reference TRBV7-2 and TRBJ2-5, the CDR3 gives the full variable domain: GAGVSQSPSNKVTEKGKDVELRCDPISGHTALYWYRQSLGQGLEFLIYFQGNSAPDKSGLPSDRFSAERTGGSVSTLTIQRTQQEDSAVYLCASSFRAGGPETQYFGPGTRLLVL.